A single sample gave rise to the 17 T cell receptor beta chains below, sequenced in a study of T-cell memory formation after mild COVID-19. From the 5' RACE reads, TCRdb called clonotypes with MiXCR, one entry per CDR3 protein. This table holds 85,000 to 130,000 distinct CDR3 sequences, about 17% found once. Sample: PBMCs or a T cell subset sorted from them (not recorded which). These receptors all come from an adult woman who had mild COVID-19 (a few samples of this study predate the infection). Cell type and time point are not known.

The sample holds a few counts of this clonotype. The chain recombines TRBV5-1 with TRBJ1-1; possible D gene TRBD1, 6 bases. Trimming removed 0 bases from V and 0 bases from J, with 15 bases in between. This CDR3 comprises 17 residues. Germline CDR1 reads SGHRS; CDR2 reads YFSETQ. The CDR3 sequence is CASSLDLAGEMNTEAFF. Written as DNA, the CDR3 is TGCGCCAGCAGCTTGGATTTGGCAGGGGAAATGAACACTGAAGCTTTCTTT.

The table lists this clonotype with a few counts. This chain joins TRBV5-1 and TRBJ1-1, with 8 bases fitting TRBD1. Germline CDR1 is SGHRS and CDR2 is YFSETQ. Losses at the gene ends were 3 bases for V and 6 bases for J; bases not matched to a gene: 7. This CDR3 is 14 amino acids long. CDR3 sequence (DNA): TGCGCCAGCAGCTGGGCAGGGGGCTTGTCTGAAGCTTTCTTT. Translating it yields CASSWAGGLSEAFF. Drawing the rest from reference TRBV5-1 and TRBJ1-1, the complete variable domain is KAGVTQTPRYLIKTRGQQVTLSCSPISGHRSVSWYQQTPGQGLQFLFEYFSETQRNKGNFPGRFSGRQFSNSRSEMNVSTLELGDSALYLCASSWAGGLSEAFFGQGTRLTVV.

The chain combines TRBV4-3 with TRBJ2-1; 7 nucleotides agree with TRBD2. The trim removed 3 bases at V and 2 bases at J, leaving 7 bases unmatched. Germline CDR1 LGHNA, CDR2 YSLEER. The CDR3 extends over 16 amino acids. The CDR3 region is CASSQILAEAYNEQFF. As DNA, the CDR3 is TGCGCCAGCAGCCAGATCCTAGCGGAGGCCTACAATGAGCAGTTCTTC.

This clonotype was recorded a few times. This rearrangement joins TRBV12-3 or TRBV12-4 to TRBJ1-1; no reliable D call. The CDR3 has 18 amino acids. The V and J ends lost 1 base and 2 bases respectively, with 20 bases between them. DNA of the CDR3: TGTGCCAGCAGTTTAGGTCCGAACCGACTTGACTTAAACACTGAAGCTTTCTTT. This codes for CASSLGPNRLDLNTEAFF.

This clonotype has more than one count but fewer than ten. This chain links TRBV6-4 with TRBJ2-3; D possibly corresponds to TRBD1 (5 bases). Per the germline V gene, CDR1 is MRHNA and CDR2 is SNTAGT. Trimming took 1 base from V and 2 from J, leaving 13 bases between them. This CDR3 spans 16 amino acids. For the CDR3, the DNA is TGTGCCAGCAGTGACTACCGAGACAGCTCCACAGATACGCAGTATTTT. The encoded protein is CASSDYRDSSTDTQYF.

The rearrangement links TRBV9 to TRBJ2-3; weak D call: TRBD2 (5 bases). Germline V gene data show CDR1 as SGDLS and CDR2 as YYNGEE. V was cut by 2 bases and J by 2 bases, with 9 bases left in between. The CDR3 has 14 amino acids. CDR3 coding DNA: TGTGCCAGCAGCGTTGTGGACTTCACAGATACGCAGTATTTT. Translating gives CASSVVDFTDTQYF.

The gene calls are TRBV19 and TRBJ1-1; TRBD1 might be the D (6 bases). Trimming stripped 5 bases from V and 11 bases from J, with 18 bases between. CDR3 length equals 13 residues. CDR1 LNHDA and CDR2 SQIVND come from the germline V gene (reference sequence). CDR3 sequence: CASSSLQGPAAFF. The CDR3 nucleotides are TGTGCCAGTAGTTCCTTACAGGGCCCGGCGGCTTTCTTT.

This clonotype was observed a few times. The J gene is TRBJ2-1, the V gene TRBV2; 9 bases map to TRBD1. Per germline, CDR1 SNHLY and CDR2 FYNNEI. The CDR3 is made up of 14 amino acids. The J segment lost 2 bases and the V segment lost 10 bases, leaving 6 bases of the junction unmatched. The CDR3 bases are TGTGCCACCATGGACAGGGGCACCTACAATGAGCAGTTCTTC. It codes for CATMDRGTYNEQFF.

This chain uses TRBV12-3 or TRBV12-4 with TRBJ1-1; possibly TRBD1 for D (5 bases). The CDR3 is 14 amino acids. Trimming cost V 6 bases and J 0 bases, with 11 bases left between them. This CDR3 reads CASSEQEVNTEAFF. The CDR3 DNA is TGTGCCAGCAGCGAACAGGAGGTGAACACTGAAGCTTTCTTT.

CDR3 residues: CASSSDSLNYGYTF. DNA for the CDR3: TGTGCCAGCAGCTCGGACAGTCTTAACTATGGCTACACCTTC. This chain joins TRBV11-2 and TRBJ1-2; perhaps TRBD1 as D (6 bases). The CDR3 loop spans 14 amino acids. Germline CDR1 and CDR2: SGHAT and FQNNGV. The V end was cut by 4 bases, the J end by 1 base, with 10 bases between.

This clonotype appeared a few times. This chain links TRBV3-1 with TRBJ2-1; D possibly matches TRBD1 or TRBD2 (5 bases each). CDR1 is LGHDT and CDR2 is YNNKEL in the germline V gene (reference sequence). Trimming shortened V by 1 base and J by 1 base, and 11 bases separated the two germline ends. The CDR3 runs 16 residues. Here the CDR3 DNA reads TGTGCCAGCAGCCAAGGTAGGGGAGCATCCTACAATGAGCAGTTCTTC. Encoded protein: CASSQGRGASYNEQFF.

The genes are TRBV6-1 and TRBJ2-7; 10 nucleotides line up with TRBD2. Germline trimming cut 2 bases from V and 0 bases from J; bases unmatched to any gene: 4. Germline-derived CDR1 and CDR2 are MNHNS and SASEGT. This CDR3 is built from 16 residues. CDR3 bases: TGTGCCAGCAGTGAACGGGCTAGCGGGGGCTCCTACGAGCAGTACTTC. Translated, it gives CASSERASGGSYEQYF.

The CDR3 DNA is TGTGCCAGCAGCTTAACCGGGGACAATTCACCCCTCCACTTT. Translation: CASSLTGDNSPLHF. V and J are TRBV7-3 and TRBJ1-6, with D tentatively TRBD1 (5 bases). Germline V gene sequence: CDR1 SGHTA, CDR2 FQGTGA. CDR3 length equals 14 residues. Trimming removed 0 bases at V and 7 bases at J, with 7 bases between.

This clonotype turned up a few times. The chain recombines TRBV25-1 with TRBJ2-3; 7 nucleotides align to TRBD2. There are 11 residues in the CDR3. The trim removed 10 bases at V and 4 bases at J, leaving 2 bases unmatched. Germline V gene sequence: CDR1 MGHDK, CDR2 SYGVNS. The CDR3 protein is CATRGADTQYF. Written as DNA, the CDR3 is TGTGCCACCCGGGGGGCAGATACGCAGTATTTT.

The chain carries TRBV5-4 and TRBJ2-1, with 11 nucleotides matching TRBD1. The V and J ends lost 5 bases and 8 bases, in that order; junction bases with no gene match: 9. Germline V gene lookup returns CDR1 SGHNT and CDR2 YYREEE (reference sequence). The CDR3 has 15 residues. Here the CDR3 DNA reads TGTGCCAGCAGGGCCGGGACAGGGGGAACTGATGAGCAGTTCTTC. Amino acids: CASRAGTGGTDEQFF.

This rearrangement joins TRBV5-1 to TRBJ2-7; D unresolved. Germline values: CDR1 SGHRS, CDR2 YFSETQ. CDR3 length: 13 residues. V was shortened by 3 bases and J by 3 bases, with 10 bases between the two germline ends. Written as DNA, the CDR3 is TGCGCCAGCAGCTCGAGCATGCACTACGAGCAGTACTTC. It translates to CASSSSMHYEQYF.

The table lists this clonotype with a few counts. This chain joins TRBV7-3 and TRBJ2-3; D could derive from TRBD1 or TRBD2 (5 bases each). Germline loops: CDR1 SGHTA, CDR2 FQGTGA. Deletions cut 5 bases from V and 6 bases from J, with 15 bases between. The CDR3 runs 14 residues. The CDR3 loop reads CASSPSTWGDTQYF. CDR3 sequence (DNA): TGTGCCAGCAGCCCCAGCACCTGGGGGGATACGCAGTATTTT.